These 15 T cell receptor beta chains share one sample of origin, sequenced in a study of control samples from healthy donors and cancer patients. TCRdb's table, derived via immunoSEQ multiplex PCR, lists solely in-frame clones and lacks some. The sample carries roughly 63,000 clones, 90% recorded once. Sequencing was done on a sample of PBMCs. The receptors originated from a man in his 60s with colorectal cancer.

The V and J genes are TRBV6-6 and TRBJ2-1; the match to TRBD2 covers 12 bases. There are 16 residues in the CDR3. Trimming removed 2 bases from V and 9 bases from J; junction bases left unmatched: 8. Germline values: CDR1 MNHNY, CDR2 SVGAGI (reference sequence). CDR3 region: CASSYPLAGGRGEQFF. The CDR3 DNA sequence: TGTGCCAGCAGTTACCCCCTAGCGGGGGGGCGAGGTGAGCAGTTCTTC.

This clone has just one count. This sequence joins TRBV11-1 and TRBJ2-1; D perhaps matches TRBD2 (5 bases). Germline V lookup: CDR1 SGHAT, CDR2 FQDESV (reference sequence). Trimming left V 4 bases short and J 5 bases short, with 18 bases between. This CDR3 region has 16 residues. The CDR3 spells CASSSPWTALNNEQFF. The CDR3 nucleotides are TGTGCCAGCAGCTCCCCGTGGACTGCCCTAAACAATGAGCAGTTCTTC.

V gene TRBV4-1 combines with J gene TRBJ1-4; TRBD1 is a possible D gene (5 bases). The CDR3 has 17 residues. Looked up from germline, CDR1 is MGHRA and CDR2 is YSYEKL. V was trimmed by 1 base and J by 8 bases, leaving 20 bases between them. CDR3 protein: CASSQVQTGVIIEKLFF. In DNA form, the CDR3 reads TGCGCCAGCAGCCAAGTTCAAACGGGGGTAATCATAGAAAAACTGTTTTTT.

For the CDR3, the DNA is TGTGCCAGCCACCTGGTGGGGACAGGGTCCAATTCACCCCTCCACTTT. Protein product: CASHLVGTGSNSPLHF. The chain combines TRBV28 with TRBJ1-6; 9 nucleotides match TRBD1. The CDR3 totals 16 residues. The germline V gene encodes CDR1 MDHEN and CDR2 SYDVKM. V lost 8 bases and J lost 7; bases outside the gene matches: 12.

J is TRBJ2-5 and V is TRBV5-1; 8 positions match TRBD1. In germline, CDR1 is SGHRS, CDR2 YFSETQ. V shed 4 bases and J 5 bases; nucleotides not matched to a gene: 22. The CDR3 consists of 19 residues. The CDR3 protein is CASSLHLRGAGQGAETQYF. CDR3 in DNA: TGCGCCAGCAGCCTTCACCTTAGAGGCGCAGGACAGGGTGCGGAGACCCAGTACTTC.

The rearrangement uses TRBV20-1 and TRBJ2-1; D ambiguous. The CDR3 length is 12 residues. Germline loops: CDR1 DFQATT, CDR2 SNEGSKA (reference sequence). The ends were cut back, 3 bases at V and 9 bases at J, with 12 bases in the middle. The CDR3 region is CSASGRTGEQFF. In DNA, the CDR3 is TGCAGTGCTAGTGGCCGGACGGGTGAGCAGTTCTTC.

This chain joins TRBV9 and TRBJ2-3; either TRBD1 or TRBD2 may fit D (5 bases each). Per germline, CDR1 SGDLS and CDR2 YYNGEE. V dropped 3 bases and J dropped 3 bases, with 14 bases sitting between them. This CDR3 region has 15 residues. The CDR3 is CASSAQGTGTDTQYF. The CDR3 region has the DNA TGTGCCAGCAGCGCCCAAGGGACGGGGACAGATACGCAGTATTTT.

This chain connects TRBV27 to TRBJ2-1; D perhaps matches TRBD1 (6 bases). The CDR3 totals 16 residues. The V end was cut by 5 bases, the J end by 0 bases, with 14 bases between. The germline V gene has CDR1 MNHEY and CDR2 SMNVEV (reference sequence). CDR3 region: CASSTSTGPSYNEQFF. For the CDR3, the DNA is TGTGCCAGCAGTACTTCTACAGGGCCCTCCTACAATGAGCAGTTCTTC.

The chain couples TRBV30 to TRBJ2-7, with unresolved D. From germline, CDR1 is GTSNPN and CDR2 SVGIG (reference sequence). Between the trimmed V and J ends, which lost 3 bases and 1 base, there was a span of 10 bases. This CDR3 contains 13 residues. The CDR3 reads CAWREVGSYEQYF. The CDR3 bases are TGTGCCTGGAGGGAAGTCGGGTCCTACGAGCAGTACTTC.

This chain links TRBV27 with TRBJ2-7; D is possibly TRBD2 (6 bases). V was pared by 2 bases and J by 2 bases, with 16 bases between. The CDR3 length is 16 residues. Germline-derived CDR1 and CDR2 are MNHEY and SMNVEV (reference sequence). Here the CDR3 reads CASSLAGTDGPYEQYF. CDR3 sequence (DNA): TGTGCCAGCAGTTTAGCGGGGACCGATGGACCCTACGAGCAGTACTTC.

The chain employs TRBV2 and TRBJ1-4; 9 bases line up with TRBD1. Unmatched junction bases numbered 6, after V lost 5 bases and J lost 8 bases. Germline assignment: CDR1 SNHLY and CDR2 FYNNEI. This CDR3 spans 14 amino acids. CDR3 sequence: CASSPDRGGEKLFF. In DNA, the CDR3 is TGTGCCAGCAGTCCGGACAGGGGTGGAGAAAAACTGTTTTTT.

V is TRBV25-1 and J is TRBJ1-1; weak D call: TRBD1 (5 bases). The CDR3 has 13 amino acids. Germline lookup yields CDR1 MGHDK and CDR2 SYGVNS. Trimming shortened V by 2 bases and J by 9 bases, and 13 bases separated the two germline ends. CDR3 amino acids: CASSEGRLGQAFF. The CDR3 nucleotides are TGTGCCAGCAGTGAAGGGCGTTTGGGACAAGCTTTCTTT.

This chain joins TRBV12-3 or TRBV12-4 and TRBJ2-7, with D tentatively TRBD2 (6 bases). This CDR3 comprises 13 residues. V was shortened by 1 base and J by 4 bases, with 8 bases between the two germline ends. The CDR3 DNA is TGTGCCAGCAGTTTAGACCTAGCGTACGAGCAGTACTTC. Translating gives CASSLDLAYEQYF.

This clone has only one observation. Because the CDR3's place on the DNA is in doubt, the DNA is left out and the CDR3 is given as listed by TCRdb. The chain has TRBV21-1 and TRBJ2-6. TRBV21-1 is a recognized pseudogene. The CDR3 spans 18 amino acids, including both terminal residues. CDR3 sequence: CASSKAPPWGCGANVLTF.

This rearrangement joins TRBV5-4 to TRBJ2-3; D perhaps matches TRBD1 (6 bases). This CDR3 contains 15 residues. Germline V gene data show CDR1 as SGHNT and CDR2 as YYREEE (reference sequence). With 0 bases removed from V and 0 bases from J, the gap between germline ends came to 8 bases. The CDR3 loop reads CASSLDRASTDTQYF. The DNA for the CDR3 is TGTGCCAGCAGCTTGGACAGGGCTAGCACAGATACGCAGTATTTT.